The 11 T cell receptor beta chains below all came from one sample that was sequenced in a study of neurological immune-mediated disorders. TCRdb processed the 5' RACE reads anew with MiXCR; each CDR3 protein has one entry. The table shows about 70,000 distinct CDR3 sequences, with about 5% occurring only once. The source material was PBMCs. The origin of the receptors is a human donor with multiple sclerosis. The donor label of this sample is uncertain.

This clonotype was seen at least ten times. V gene TRBV20-1 combines with J gene TRBJ2-7, with 7 bases aligning to TRBD2. From germline, CDR1 is DFQATT and CDR2 SNEGSKA (reference sequence). This CDR3 is 15 amino acids long. V shed 0 bases, J shed 0 bases, and the junction held 5 bases outside the gene matches. CDR3 protein: CSARDGGGSSYEQYF. In nucleotides, the CDR3 is TGCAGTGCTAGAGACGGCGGGGGTAGCTCCTACGAGCAGTACTTC.

This clonotype was counted at least ten times. The chain links TRBV5-8 to TRBJ1-2; D possibly corresponds to TRBD1 (6 bases). The CDR3 totals 13 residues. Germline CDR1 reads SGHTS; CDR2 reads YDEGEE. Trimming cost V 1 base and J 7 bases, with 11 bases left between them. The CDR3 nucleotides are TGTGCCAGCAGCTTGAGGCAGGGGTTTGGCTACACCTTC. It codes for CASSLRQGFGYTF.

Ten or more counts support this clonotype. The rearrangement joins TRBV5-8 to TRBJ1-1; D remains unclear. V was trimmed by 5 bases and J by 7 bases, leaving 9 bases between them. This CDR3 is 11 amino acids long. In germline, CDR1 is SGHTS, CDR2 YDEGEE. CDR3 region: CASSPGLEAFF. The DNA of the CDR3 is TGTGCCAGCAGTCCCGGACTTGAAGCTTTCTTT.

This clonotype has ten or more counts. V and J are TRBV6-6 and TRBJ1-3, with a possible D match to TRBD1 (5 bases). The V gene lost 7 bases and the J gene lost 0 bases, with 16 bases spanning the gap. The CDR3 has 16 residues. The germline V gene encodes CDR1 MNHNY and CDR2 SVGAGI (reference sequence). Written as DNA, the CDR3 is TGTGCCAGCATTCCGGGACCCACCTACTCTGGAAACACCATATATTTT. This sequence encodes CASIPGPTYSGNTIYF.

Many counts were recorded for this clonotype. The CDR3 protein is CASSPLPGGGAGANVLTF. The CDR3 DNA reads TGTGCCAGCAGCCCACTGCCGGGGGGCGGCGCCGGGGCCAACGTCCTGACTTTC. The chain is built from TRBV7-9 and TRBJ2-6; D possibly corresponds to TRBD2 (7 bases). V lost 5 bases and J lost 4, with 21 bases in between. The CDR3 runs to 18 residues. Germline lookup yields CDR1 SEHNR and CDR2 FQNEAQ (reference sequence).

This clonotype was found many times. V usage is TRBV7-2 and J usage is TRBJ1-5; D is possibly TRBD1 (5 bases). Germline CDR1 reads SGHTA; CDR2 reads FQGNSA. The CDR3 sequence is 14 residues long. The germline V and J ends were trimmed by 4 bases and 3 bases, with 10 bases remaining between them. The CDR3 DNA reads as TGTGCCAGCAGCTCCCAGGGATTCAATCAGCCCCAGCATTTT. Protein sequence: CASSSQGFNQPQHF.

This clonotype was picked up many times. V gene TRBV5-1 combines with J gene TRBJ1-1; TRBD1 might be the D (5 bases). The ends were cut back, 3 bases at V and 6 bases at J, with 18 bases in the middle. CDR1 and CDR2 (germline): SGHRS, YFSETQ. This CDR3 contains 15 residues. The CDR3 here is CASSSLPGTSPEAFF. Written as DNA, the CDR3 is TGCGCCAGCAGCTCCTTACCGGGGACGAGCCCTGAAGCTTTCTTT.

This clonotype was recorded many times. This chain connects TRBV12-3 or TRBV12-4 to TRBJ1-5; the D gene is possibly TRBD1 (5 bases). Trimming pared 5 bases from V and 3 bases from J, leaving 8 bases between. The CDR3 runs to 13 residues. The CDR3 region has the DNA TGTGCCAGCAGTGGGGGTTTCAATCAGCCCCAGCATTTT. Its protein is CASSGGFNQPQHF.

This clonotype was picked up many times. The chain joins TRBV15 to TRBJ1-1, with D possibly TRBD1 on 5 matching bases. This CDR3 contains 16 residues. The germline V gene encodes CDR1 LNHNV and CDR2 YYDKDF (reference sequence). The ends were cut back, 5 bases at V and 1 base at J, with 17 bases in the middle. The CDR3 reads CATSGDSANTNTEAFF. CDR3 DNA sequence: TGTGCCACCAGCGGCGACAGTGCCAACACGAACACTGAAGCTTTCTTT.

This clonotype occurred many times. The V and J genes are TRBV11-2 and TRBJ2-7, with D hard to call. V dropped 1 base and J dropped 0 bases, with 10 bases sitting between them. The CDR3 has 15 amino acids. Per the germline V gene, CDR1 is SGHAT and CDR2 is FQNNGV. CDR3 amino acids: CASSLGADPSYEQYF. CDR3 DNA sequence: TGTGCCAGCAGCTTAGGGGCAGACCCCTCCTACGAGCAGTACTTC.

This clonotype was picked up many times. The chain joins TRBV20-1 to TRBJ2-1; 9 nucleotides align to TRBD1. Germline loops: CDR1 DFQATT, CDR2 SNEGSKA (reference sequence). V trimming: 7 bases; J trimming: 3 bases; junction bases outside the gene matches: 1. The CDR3 is 12 amino acids. The CDR3 is CSGQGGYNEQFF. CDR3 coding DNA: TGCAGTGGACAGGGGGGCTACAATGAGCAGTTCTTC.